The 26 T cell receptor beta chains below come from one sample, sequenced in a study of cytomegalovirus exposure and HLA in healthy donors. Sequenced by immunoSEQ multiplex PCR; TCRdb stores in-frame clones only, minus some. The sample shows 110,000 or so clones, 70% to 90% of them seen only once. The sequencing input was PBMCs. The receptors were gathered from a man aged 18-30 years in good health and CMV-seropositive.

The CDR3 sequence: CASSHAVEVGLGNTIYF. As DNA, the CDR3 is TGTGCCAGCAGCCATGCGGTTGAGGTGGGGCTAGGAAACACCATATATTTT. The gene calls are TRBV9 and TRBJ1-3; a possible D gene is TRBD1 (5 bases). V was trimmed by 4 bases and J by 4 bases, leaving 21 bases between them. Germline V gene sequence: CDR1 SGDLS, CDR2 YYNGEE. This CDR3 has 17 residues.

The chain has TRBV9 and TRBJ1-1, with 8 bases fitting TRBD1. The V and J ends lost 4 bases and 4 bases, in that order; junction bases with no gene match: 9. CDR3 size: 15 residues. Germline V gene sequence: CDR1 SGDLS, CDR2 YYNGEE. DNA for the CDR3: TGTGCCAGCAGCCTGAGGACAGGGTTGAGCACTGAAGCTTTCTTT. This sequence encodes CASSLRTGLSTEAFF.

The chain employs TRBV19 and TRBJ1-5; D unclear. Germline values: CDR1 LNHDA, CDR2 SQIVND (reference sequence). V was clipped by 8 bases and J by 6 bases, with 11 bases between them. The CDR3 runs to 12 residues. CDR3 protein: CASRTVGQPQHF. The CDR3 DNA sequence: TGTGCCAGTCGAACAGTAGGTCAGCCCCAGCATTTT. Combining the CDR3 with reference TRBV19 and TRBJ1-5 gives the whole variable domain DGGITQSPKYLFRKEGQNVTLSCEQNLNHDAMYWYRQDPGQGLRLIYYSQIVNDFQKGDIAEGYSVSREKKESFPLTVTSAQKNPTAFYLCASRTVGQPQHFGDGTRLSIL.

This rearrangement joins TRBV2 to TRBJ1-3; weak D call: TRBD1 (5 bases). This CDR3 has 17 amino acids. Trimming took 7 bases from V and 1 from J, leaving 20 bases between them. The V gene's germline CDR1 is SNHLY and CDR2 FYNNEI. The CDR3 DNA is TGTGCCAGCACCCCTAGGGGCCTTTGGGAATCTGGAAACACCATATATTTT. This translates into CASTPRGLWESGNTIYF.

The gene calls are TRBV4-1 and TRBJ2-1; weak D call: TRBD2 (5 bases). Trimming took 1 base from V and 9 from J, leaving 19 bases between them. CDR1 is MGHRA and CDR2 is YSYEKL in the germline V gene. The CDR3 runs 16 residues. CDR3: CASSQVASSSYGEQFF. In DNA, the CDR3 is TGCGCCAGCAGCCAAGTTGCTAGCTCTTCCTATGGTGAGCAGTTCTTC.

The chain uses TRBV30 and TRBJ1-5; D remains unclear. CDR1 and CDR2 from the germline V gene are GTSNPN and SVGIG (reference sequence). The CDR3 spans 14 residues. With 0 bases removed from V and 3 bases from J, the gap between germline ends came to 9 bases. The CDR3 sequence is CAWSVRWANQPQHF. Here the CDR3 DNA reads TGTGCCTGGAGTGTACGGTGGGCCAATCAGCCCCAGCATTTT.

This clone has only a few counts. The J gene is TRBJ1-2, the V gene TRBV6-5; 9 nucleotides agree with TRBD1. J lost 10 bases, V lost 1 base, and 4 bases had no gene match. The germline CDR1 and CDR2 sequences are MNHEY and SVGAGI. The CDR3 totals 13 residues. This CDR3 reads CASSYLDRGDYTF. CDR3 coding DNA: TGTGCCAGCAGTTACTTGGACAGGGGCGACTACACCTTC.

The chain joins TRBV18 to TRBJ1-4; TRBD1 matches 10 bases. The CDR3 consists of 16 residues. V shed 2 bases and J 6 bases; nucleotides not matched to a gene: 6. Germline CDR1 is KGHSH and CDR2 is LQKENI. The CDR3, as DNA: TGTGCCAGCTCACCAGTTTCCGGGACAGGGGATGAAAAACTGTTTTTT. Its protein product is CASSPVSGTGDEKLFF.

The rearrangement links TRBV7-9 to TRBJ2-7, with D uncertain. Germline CDR1 is SEHNR and CDR2 is FQNEAQ (reference sequence). CDR3 length equals 12 residues. Trimming took 5 bases from V and 6 from J, leaving 11 bases between them. Written as DNA, the CDR3 is TGTGCCAGCAGCCCAGAAAAACGCGAGCAGTACTTC. Translated, it gives CASSPEKREQYF. Looking up the rest from reference TRBV7-9 and TRBJ2-7 gives the full variable domain: DTGVSQNPRHKITKRGQNVTFRCDPISEHNRLYWYRQTLGQGPEFLTYFQNEAQLEKSRLLSDRFSAERPKGSFSTLEIQRTEQGDSAMYLCASSPEKREQYFGPGTRLTVT.

The chain uses TRBV9 and TRBJ1-2; a weak D match, TRBD1 (5 bases). Germline CDR1 SGDLS, CDR2 YYNGEE. Trimming pared 3 bases from V and 4 bases from J, leaving 22 bases between. The CDR3 has 17 amino acids. CDR3 in DNA: TGTGCCAGCAGCGCGGGGGTTACGGGACCCGAGAGCTATGGCTACACCTTC. Encoded protein: CASSAGVTGPESYGYTF.

The chain uses TRBV12-5 and TRBJ2-1; 9 nucleotides match TRBD1. The trim removed 5 bases at V and 0 bases at J, leaving 11 bases unmatched. Germline V gene sequence: CDR1 LGHNT, CDR2 FRNRAP. The CDR3 runs to 18 residues. CDR3 amino acids: CASGEPGQGFSSYNEQFF. The CDR3 DNA sequence: TGTGCTAGTGGTGAGCCGGGACAGGGTTTCAGCTCCTACAATGAGCAGTTCTTC.

The V and J genes are TRBV10-2 and TRBJ1-2; D remains unclear. CDR1 is WSHSY and CDR2 is SAAADI in the germline V gene. The CDR3 extends over 13 amino acids. V lost 2 bases, J lost 4 bases, and 8 bases lay in between. CDR3 in DNA: TGCGCCAGCAGTGAGGGCGGGATCTATGGCTACACCTTC. It encodes CASSEGGIYGYTF.

This clone was recorded a few times. The chain joins TRBV7-2 to TRBJ1-3; 8 bases agree with TRBD1. The CDR3 is 14 amino acids. Trimming took 5 bases from V and 3 from J; bases not matched to a gene: 3. Germline lookup yields CDR1 SGHTA and CDR2 FQGNSA. The CDR3, as DNA: TGTGCCAGCAGCCCAGGACAGGGTGGAAACACCATATATTTT. Translation gives CASSPGQGGNTIYF.

The chain employs TRBV9 and TRBJ2-1; 9 bases fit TRBD1. The trim removed 4 bases at V and 6 bases at J, leaving 11 bases unmatched. This CDR3 is built from 16 residues. Germline CDR1 SGDLS, CDR2 YYNGEE. DNA of the CDR3: TGTGCCAGCAGCTTAAAAAGGGGACAGGGAGGCAATGAGCAGTTCTTC. Its protein product is CASSLKRGQGGNEQFF. Combining the CDR3 with reference TRBV9 and TRBJ2-1 gives the whole variable domain DSGVTQTPKHLITATGQRVTLRCSPRSGDLSVYWYQQSLDQGLQFLIQYYNGEERAKGNILERFSAQQFPDLHSELNLSSLELGDSALYFCASSLKRGQGGNEQFFGPGTRLTVL.

The chain has TRBV7-8 and TRBJ2-1, with a tentative D call TRBD2 (6 bases). This CDR3 is 16 amino acids long. The V and J ends lost 3 bases and 1 base respectively, with 13 bases between them. Germline V gene sequence: CDR1 SGHVS, CDR2 FQNEAQ. CDR3 coding DNA: TGTGCCAGCAGCTTGGTCGGGGGTCTTTCCTACAATGAGCAGTTCTTC. This encodes CASSLVGGLSYNEQFF.

In regard to this clone: The sample carries other DNA sequences with the same CDR3. The chain carries TRBV30 and TRBJ1-5; D remains unclear. Looked up from germline, CDR1 is GTSNPN and CDR2 is SVGIG (reference sequence). V was cut by 2 bases and J by 1 base, with 3 bases left in between. This CDR3 spans 12 amino acids. DNA for the CDR3: TGTGCCTGGAGTCTGAGCAATCAGCCCCAGCATTTT. This codes for CAWSLSNQPQHF.

The rearrangement joins TRBV7-9 to TRBJ1-1, with TRBD1 matching 7 bases. This CDR3 has 14 residues. The trim removed 4 bases at V and 0 bases at J, leaving 2 bases unmatched. CDR1 and CDR2 (germline): SEHNR, FQNEAQ (reference sequence). CDR3: CASSWTGMNTEAFF. CDR3 DNA: TGTGCCAGCAGCTGGACAGGAATGAACACTGAAGCTTTCTTT.

This chain connects TRBV7-2 to TRBJ2-7, with 7 bases fitting TRBD1. V trimming: 3 bases; J trimming: 2 bases; junction bases outside the gene matches: 1. The V gene's germline CDR1 is SGHTA and CDR2 FQGNSA. The CDR3 has 13 amino acids. The CDR3 sequence: CASSLTGPYEQYF. CDR3 nucleotide sequence: TGTGCCAGCAGCTTGACAGGGCCCTACGAGCAGTACTTC.

In DNA form, the CDR3 reads TGTGCCAGCAGTACCGGGACAGGGGCCGGGGAGCAGTACTTC. Its translation is CASSTGTGAGEQYF. The chain employs TRBV27 and TRBJ2-7, with 10 bases matching TRBD1. Losses at the gene ends were 5 bases for V and 7 bases for J; bases not matched to a gene: 8. The germline V gene has CDR1 MNHEY and CDR2 SMNVEV (reference sequence). CDR3 size: 14 residues.

This sequence joins TRBV7-9 and TRBJ2-3, with D maybe TRBD1 (6 bases). The CDR3 length is 15 residues. In germline, CDR1 is SEHNR, CDR2 FQNEAQ (reference sequence). The germline V and J ends were trimmed by 3 bases and 2 bases, with 12 bases remaining between them. The CDR3 sequence is CASSFSDRATDTQYF. DNA of the CDR3: TGTGCCAGCAGCTTTTCGGACAGAGCCACAGATACGCAGTATTTT.

The rearrangement joins TRBV6-6 to TRBJ1-4, with D possibly matching TRBD1 (6 bases). The germline V gene has CDR1 MNHNY and CDR2 SVGAGI (reference sequence). The CDR3 contains 14 residues. V lost 5 bases to trimming and J lost 7 bases, with 14 bases between them. The CDR3 region is CASSTTGSGEKLFF. For the CDR3, the DNA is TGTGCCAGCAGTACTACAGGGTCGGGTGAAAAACTGTTTTTT.

The chain couples TRBV5-6 to TRBJ2-7, with 12 bases fitting TRBD1. Trimming took 2 bases from V and 7 from J; bases not matched to a gene: 7. The CDR3 consists of 15 residues. CDR1 is SGHDT, CDR2 YYEEEE, per germline. The CDR3 sequence: CASSFRDRGRGEQYF. The DNA for the CDR3 is TGTGCCAGCAGCTTCCGGGACAGGGGGCGCGGAGAGCAGTACTTC.

V and J are TRBV6-1 and TRBJ2-7, with D possibly TRBD1 on 8 matching bases. The V end was cut by 7 bases, the J end by 4 bases, with 14 bases between. Per the germline V gene, CDR1 is MNHNS and CDR2 is SASEGT. The CDR3 covers 13 residues. The CDR3 bases are TGTGCCAGCATGAGCGGGACAGGTTACGAGCAGTACTTC. This gives the protein CASMSGTGYEQYF.

This clone was detected once. The V call is TRBV2, the J call TRBJ2-4, with TRBD1 identical over 7 bases. CDR1 is SNHLY and CDR2 is FYNNEI in the germline V gene. V lost 2 bases, J lost 6 bases, and 1 base stayed unmatched. There are 13 residues in the CDR3. The CDR3 loop is CASSENRGNIQYF. DNA of the CDR3: TGTGCCAGCAGTGAAAACAGGGGAAACATTCAGTACTTC.

The rearrangement uses TRBV6-5 and TRBJ2-1; 11 nucleotides agree with TRBD2. The CDR3 totals 16 residues. J was trimmed by 6 bases and V by 0 bases; bases with no gene match: 4. CDR1 is MNHEY and CDR2 is SVGAGI in the germline V gene. The CDR3 nucleotides are TGTGCCAGCAGTTACTCGAGAACTAGCGGGGGCAATGAGCAGTTCTTC. This gives the protein CASSYSRTSGGNEQFF.

The chain has TRBV5-1 and TRBJ2-5; 11 bases agree with TRBD2. The length of the CDR3 is 15 residues. Germline CDR1 is SGHRS and CDR2 is YFSETQ. Losses at the gene ends were 4 bases for V and 5 bases for J; bases not matched to a gene: 7. CDR3 sequence reads: CASSISTSGEETQYF. CDR3 DNA: TGCGCCAGCAGCATCTCGACTAGCGGGGAGGAGACCCAGTACTTC.